What follows is one T cell receptor (beta chain) and its context. The sample belongs to a study of blood T cell repertoires in COVID-19. Study background: The United States, Italy and Spain were the sources of the acute and convalescent COVID-19 samples. T cells, B-cell-depleted T cells, or PBMCs supplied cDNA or gDNA.

Per the germline V gene, CDR1 is MNHEY and CDR2 is SVGEGT. V shed 2 bases, J shed 5 bases, and the junction held 14 bases outside the gene matches. There are 18 residues in the CDR3. Per the authors' pipeline: Scientists estimated how many nucleated cells there were by amplifying reference gene primers. Measured with immunoSEQ multiplex PCR; TCRdb has only the in-frame clones, and not every one. V and J calls and clone size are as listed in that table; D and trimming were resolved from the DNA. The data contain around 290,000 clones, approximately 87% of them singletons. The V gene is TRBV6-2 or TRBV6-3, the J gene TRBJ2-3, with 9 nucleotides matching TRBD1. Sequenced: peripheral blood. The origin of this receptor is a woman aged 50 to 60 who had recovered from COVID-19. Here the CDR3 DNA reads TGTGCCAGCAGTTACCGTGTCGCGGGACAGGGTTTAGTAGATACGCAGTATTTT. Translation: CASSYRVAGQGLVDTQYF.